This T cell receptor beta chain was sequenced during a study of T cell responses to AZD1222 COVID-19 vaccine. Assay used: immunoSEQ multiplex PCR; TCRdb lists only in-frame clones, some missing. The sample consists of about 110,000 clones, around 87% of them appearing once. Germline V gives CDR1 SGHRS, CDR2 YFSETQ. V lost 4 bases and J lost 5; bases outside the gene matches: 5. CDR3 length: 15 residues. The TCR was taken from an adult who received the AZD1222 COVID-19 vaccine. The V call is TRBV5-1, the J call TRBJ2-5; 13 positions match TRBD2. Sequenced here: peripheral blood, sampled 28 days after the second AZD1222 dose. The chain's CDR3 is CASSPRTSGSETQYF. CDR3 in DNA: TGCGCCAGCAGCCCGAGGACTAGCGGGAGTGAGACCCAGTACTTC.